This TCR beta chain was observed in a study of cytomegalovirus exposure and HLA in healthy donors. As regards this clone: Its antigen remains unidentified.

Overall study findings and caveats: Reportedly, diagnosis of cytomegalovirus status by the classifier showed high specificity and sensitivity. Rarity marked most TCR sequences, yet some public TCRs occurred in many donors.

Produced via immunoSEQ multiplex PCR; TCRdb's table is partial and in-frame only. Of 250,000 to 300,000 clones in the sample, roughly 89% were seen once. The sequencing input was PBMCs. This receptor was identified in a woman under 30 in good health and CMV-seronegative.

This CDR3 reads CASSKTRDRGPERAAFF. CDR3 DNA sequence: TGTGCCAGCAGCAAAACCCGGGACAGGGGACCAGAGAGAGCAGCTTTCTTT. J is TRBJ1-1 and V is TRBV27; 10 bases map to TRBD1. The CDR3 runs 17 residues. Germline assignment: CDR1 MNHEY and CDR2 SMNVEV (reference sequence). Trimming cost V 6 bases and J 10 bases; bases outside gene matches: 20.